Given below is one T cell receptor beta chain in context. Its cognate antigen is unknown. Profiled with immunoSEQ multiplex PCR; TCRdb holds only in-frame clones, not every one. Of about 51,000 clones in the sample, around 79% are singletons; the top ten hold 2% to 3%. The CDR3 runs 13 residues. The germline V gene encodes CDR1 MNHNS and CDR2 SASEGT. V was cut by 9 bases and J by 4 bases, with 12 bases left in between. This sample is drawn from a study of radiotherapy plus CTLA-4 blockade in lung cancer. For the study at large: Patients showed objective responses in 15% to 20% of cases, and disease control was achieved by around 30%. Study observations and caveats: Once radiotherapy plus ipilimumab had been given, TCR clones derived from tumor expanded in blood. Early clonal dynamics of blood T cells, together with interferon-beta, were reported as the best response predictor.

Patients with chemo-refractory metastatic non-small-cell lung cancer received focal radiation plus CTLA-4 blockade with ipilimumab. This chain connects TRBV6-1 to TRBJ2-2; tentatively, D is TRBD1 (6 bases). This clonotype was sampled from a human donor with non-small cell lung cancer whose response to radiotherapy plus ipilimumab could not be evaluated. The sample here was peripheral blood, taken from a patient treated with radiotherapy plus ipilimumab. Here the CDR3 DNA reads TGTGCCAGTTTAGGGGGAAGCACCGGGGAGCTGTTTTTT. Its translation is CASLGGSTGELFF.